This is a list of T cell receptor beta chains from one sample in a study of T cell changes during pregnancy in multiple sclerosis. Measured with immunoSEQ multiplex PCR; TCRdb has only the in-frame clones, and not every one. This table has around 66,000 clones, about nine tenths appearing once. Specimen: peripheral blood, collected in the first trimester of pregnancy. These receptors all come from a female donor in good health, enrolled as a control in a pregnancy study. Each CDR3 is given with its conserved first and last residue. D genes are given only for firm matches. Clone size is stated in some rows and not others, as once, few, many or a class when expanded.

v_call,clone_size,j_call,d_call,cdr3_aa,cdr3_nt
TRBV7-8,NA,TRBJ2-2,TRBD2,CASSLAGGGRATGELFF,TGTGCCAGCAGCTTAGCGGGAGGAGGGAGGGCGACCGGGGAGCTGTTTTTT
TRBV5-4,NA,TRBJ1-1,NA,CASSPGLYTEAFF,TGTGCCAGCAGCCCGGGACTGTACACTGAAGCTTTCTTT
TRBV12-5,NA,TRBJ2-2,TRBD1,CASVRQGGAGELFF,TGTGCTAGTGTCCGACAGGGGGGGGCCGGGGAGCTGTTTTTT
TRBV13,NA,TRBJ1-1,TRBD1,CASSFTGGSLAEAFF,TGTGCCAGCAGCTTTACAGGGGGAAGCTTGGCTGAAGCTTTCTTT
TRBV18,once,TRBJ2-7,TRBD1,CASSPTVTGLKGQYF,TGTGCCAGCTCACCCACCGTGACAGGGTTAAAGGGGCAGTACTTC
TRBV28,NA,TRBJ2-7,NA,CASRSVSPYEQYF,TGTGCCAGCAGGAGTGTATCCCCCTACGAGCAGTACTTC
TRBV28,NA,TRBJ1-1,TRBD1,CASSSPDRGQHTEAFF,TGTGCCAGCAGTTCCCCGGACAGGGGACAACACACTGAAGCTTTCTTT
TRBV19,few,TRBJ1-4,NA,CASNPGMGYEKLFF,TGTGCCAGTAACCCGGGGATGGGCTATGAAAAACTGTTTTTT
TRBV28,NA,TRBJ1-2,TRBD1,CASAKGGAAGGPIGYTF,TGTGCCAGCGCAAAAGGGGGAGCGGCAGGGGGGCCTATTGGCTACACCTTC
TRBV19,NA,TRBJ2-2,TRBD2,CASSPLGGSTGELFF,TGTGCCAGTAGCCCATTGGGGGGGAGCACCGGGGAGCTGTTTTTT